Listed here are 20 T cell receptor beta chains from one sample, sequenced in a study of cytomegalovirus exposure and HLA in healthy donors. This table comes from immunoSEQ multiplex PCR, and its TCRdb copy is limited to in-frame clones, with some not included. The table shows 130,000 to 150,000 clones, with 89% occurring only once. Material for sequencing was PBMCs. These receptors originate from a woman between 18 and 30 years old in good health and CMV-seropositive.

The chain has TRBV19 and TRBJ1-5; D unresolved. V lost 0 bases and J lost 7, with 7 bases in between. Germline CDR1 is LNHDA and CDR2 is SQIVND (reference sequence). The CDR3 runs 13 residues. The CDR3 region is CASSIDLGQPQHF. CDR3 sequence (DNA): TGTGCCAGTAGTATAGATCTCGGGCAGCCCCAGCATTTT.

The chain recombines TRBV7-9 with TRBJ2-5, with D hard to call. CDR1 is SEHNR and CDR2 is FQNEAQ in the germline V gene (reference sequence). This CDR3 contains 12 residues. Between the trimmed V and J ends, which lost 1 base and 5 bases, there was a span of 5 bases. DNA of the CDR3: TGTGCCAGCAGCTTAGAGGAGGAGACCCAGTACTTC. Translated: CASSLEEETQYF.

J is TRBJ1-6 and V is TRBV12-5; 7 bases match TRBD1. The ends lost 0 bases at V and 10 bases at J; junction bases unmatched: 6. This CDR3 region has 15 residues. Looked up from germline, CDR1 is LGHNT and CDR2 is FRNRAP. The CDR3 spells CASGLVTQGVSPLHF. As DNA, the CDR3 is TGTGCTAGTGGTTTGGTAACCCAGGGGGTATCACCCCTCCACTTT.

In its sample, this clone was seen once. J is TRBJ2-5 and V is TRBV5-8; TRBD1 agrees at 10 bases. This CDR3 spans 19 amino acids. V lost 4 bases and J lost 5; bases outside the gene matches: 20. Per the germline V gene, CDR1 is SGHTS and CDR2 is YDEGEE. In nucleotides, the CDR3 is TGTGCCAGCAGCCCCTATTTTATCCGGGACAGGGGAATCGGGGAGACCCAGTACTTC. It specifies CASSPYFIRDRGIGETQYF.

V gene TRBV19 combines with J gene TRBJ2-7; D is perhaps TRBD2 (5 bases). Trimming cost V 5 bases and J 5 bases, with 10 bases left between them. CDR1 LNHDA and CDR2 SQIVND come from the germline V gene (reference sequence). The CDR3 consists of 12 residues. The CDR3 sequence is CASSPGLDEQYF. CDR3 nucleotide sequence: TGTGCCAGTAGTCCGGGGTTAGACGAGCAGTACTTC.

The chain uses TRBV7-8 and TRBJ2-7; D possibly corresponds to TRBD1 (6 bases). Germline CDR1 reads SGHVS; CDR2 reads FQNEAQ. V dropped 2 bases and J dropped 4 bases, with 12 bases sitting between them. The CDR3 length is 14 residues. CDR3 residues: CASSLLGGSYEQYF. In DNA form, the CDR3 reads TGTGCCAGCAGCTTACTAGGGGGATCATACGAGCAGTACTTC.

The CDR3 nucleotides are TGCGCCAGCAGCCAAGAAGGGACGGGGGGGATCTACAATGAGCAGTTCTTC. This gives the protein CASSQEGTGGIYNEQFF. The V gene is TRBV4-3, the J gene TRBJ2-1; 8 nucleotides match TRBD2. The CDR3 runs 17 residues. Germline-derived CDR1 and CDR2 are LGHNA and YSLEER. The V segment lost 0 bases and the J segment 3 bases; nucleotides outside the gene matches: 7.

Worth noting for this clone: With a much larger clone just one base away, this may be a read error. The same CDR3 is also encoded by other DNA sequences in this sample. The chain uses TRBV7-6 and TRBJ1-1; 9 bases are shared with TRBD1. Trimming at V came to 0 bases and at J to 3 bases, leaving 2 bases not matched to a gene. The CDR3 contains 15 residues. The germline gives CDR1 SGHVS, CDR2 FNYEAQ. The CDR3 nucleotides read TGTGCCAGCAGCTTAGCGGGACAGGGTTACACTGAAGCTTTCTTT. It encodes CASSLAGQGYTEAFF.

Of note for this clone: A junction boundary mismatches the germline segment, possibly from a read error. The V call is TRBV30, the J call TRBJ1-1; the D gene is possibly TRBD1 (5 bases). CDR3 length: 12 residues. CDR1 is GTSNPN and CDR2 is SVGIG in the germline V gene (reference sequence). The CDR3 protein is CAWTSEGTRPSF. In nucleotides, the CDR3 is TGTGCCTGGACCTCGGAGGGGACCAGACCATCCTTT.

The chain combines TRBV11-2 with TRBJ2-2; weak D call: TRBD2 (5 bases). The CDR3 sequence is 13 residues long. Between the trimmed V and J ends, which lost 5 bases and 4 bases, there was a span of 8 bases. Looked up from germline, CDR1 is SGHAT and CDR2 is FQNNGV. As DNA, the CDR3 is TGTGCCAGCAGCGCTAGCACCACCGGGGAGCTGTTTTTT. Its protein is CASSASTTGELFF.

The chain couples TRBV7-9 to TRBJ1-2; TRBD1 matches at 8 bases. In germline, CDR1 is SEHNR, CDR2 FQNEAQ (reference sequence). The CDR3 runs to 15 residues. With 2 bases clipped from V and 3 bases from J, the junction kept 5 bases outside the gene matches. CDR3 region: CASSLKDRGDYGYTF. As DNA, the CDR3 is TGTGCCAGCAGCTTAAAAGACAGGGGAGACTATGGCTACACCTTC.

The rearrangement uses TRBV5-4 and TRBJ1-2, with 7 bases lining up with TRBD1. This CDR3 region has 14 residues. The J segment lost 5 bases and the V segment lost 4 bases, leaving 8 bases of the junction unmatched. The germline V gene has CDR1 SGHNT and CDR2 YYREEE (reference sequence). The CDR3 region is CASSRGQEEYGYTF. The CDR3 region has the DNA TGTGCCAGCAGCCGCGGACAGGAGGAATATGGCTACACCTTC.

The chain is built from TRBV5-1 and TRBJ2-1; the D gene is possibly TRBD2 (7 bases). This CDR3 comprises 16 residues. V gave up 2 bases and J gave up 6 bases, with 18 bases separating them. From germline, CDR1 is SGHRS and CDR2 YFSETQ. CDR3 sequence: CASSLGGGAIFNEQFF. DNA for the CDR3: TGCGCCAGCAGCTTAGGTGGGGGGGCCATCTTCAATGAGCAGTTCTTC.

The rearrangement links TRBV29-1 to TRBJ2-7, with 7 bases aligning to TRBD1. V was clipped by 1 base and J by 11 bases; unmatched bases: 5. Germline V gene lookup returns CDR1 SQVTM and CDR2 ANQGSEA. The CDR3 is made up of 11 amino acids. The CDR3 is CSVEGGQGEYF. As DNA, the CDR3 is TGCAGCGTTGAAGGAGGGCAGGGGGAGTACTTC.

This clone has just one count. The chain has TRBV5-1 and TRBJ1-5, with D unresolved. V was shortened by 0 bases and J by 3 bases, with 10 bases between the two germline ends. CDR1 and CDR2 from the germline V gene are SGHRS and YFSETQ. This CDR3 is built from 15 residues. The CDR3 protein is CASSLEGVDNQPQHF. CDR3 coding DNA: TGCGCCAGCAGCTTGGAGGGAGTGGACAATCAGCCCCAGCATTTT.

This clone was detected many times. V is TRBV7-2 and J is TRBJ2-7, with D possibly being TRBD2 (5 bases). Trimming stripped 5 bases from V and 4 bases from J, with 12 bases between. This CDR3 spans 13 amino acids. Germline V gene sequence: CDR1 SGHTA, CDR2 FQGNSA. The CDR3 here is CASSPVRGYEQYF. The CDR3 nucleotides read TGTGCCAGCAGCCCGGTCCGGGGTTACGAGCAGTACTTC.

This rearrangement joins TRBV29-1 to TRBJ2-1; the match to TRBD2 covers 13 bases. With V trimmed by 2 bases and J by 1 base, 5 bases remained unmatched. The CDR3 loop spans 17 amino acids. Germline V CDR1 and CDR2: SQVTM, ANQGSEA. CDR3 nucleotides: TGCAGCGTTGAAACTAGCGGGGGGGCCGGGTCCTACAATGAGCAGTTCTTC. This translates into CSVETSGGAGSYNEQFF.

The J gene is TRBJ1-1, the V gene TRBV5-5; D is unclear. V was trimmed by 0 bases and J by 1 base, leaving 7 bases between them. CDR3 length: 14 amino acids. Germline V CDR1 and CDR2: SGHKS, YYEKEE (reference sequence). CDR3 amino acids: CASSLEGANTEAFF. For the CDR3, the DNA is TGTGCCAGCAGCTTGGAAGGAGCGAACACTGAAGCTTTCTTT.

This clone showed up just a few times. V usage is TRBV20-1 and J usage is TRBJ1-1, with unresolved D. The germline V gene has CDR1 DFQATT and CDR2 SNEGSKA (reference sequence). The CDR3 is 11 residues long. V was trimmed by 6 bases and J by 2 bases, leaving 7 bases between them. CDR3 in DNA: TGCAGTGCCGTCAGTAACACTGAAGCTTTCTTT. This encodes CSAVSNTEAFF.

The DNA for the CDR3 is TGTGCCAGCAGGGTGGACAGGGGGACCTACAATGAGCAGTTCTTC. Residues: CASRVDRGTYNEQFF. The chain couples TRBV2 to TRBJ2-1, with 10 bases matching TRBD1. V gave up 6 bases and J gave up 2 bases; unmatched junction bases: 4. Germline-derived CDR1 and CDR2 are SNHLY and FYNNEI. The length of the CDR3 is 15 residues. Supplemented by reference TRBV2 and TRBJ2-1, the full variable domain reads EPEVTQTPSHQVTQMGQEVILRCVPISNHLYFYWYRQILGQKVEFLVSFYNNEISEKSEIFDDQFSVERPDGSNFTLKIRSTKLEDSAMYFCASRVDRGTYNEQFFGPGTRLTVL.